This T cell receptor (beta chain) emerged from a study of T cell changes during pregnancy in multiple sclerosis. Germline V gene lookup returns CDR1 LNHDA and CDR2 SQIVND (reference sequence). The V segment lost 5 bases and the J segment 5 bases; nucleotides outside the gene matches: 8. The CDR3 extends over 15 amino acids. The data were produced by immunoSEQ multiplex PCR, yet TCRdb's version contains in-frame clones alone and is incomplete. The sample yields roughly 53,000 clones, 85% to 95% seen once. The V and J genes are TRBV19 and TRBJ2-5; 10 nucleotides align to TRBD2. The material sequenced was CD4+ T cells from peripheral blood mononuclear cells, taken in the third trimester of pregnancy. The receptor comes from a female donor with multiple sclerosis, enrolled in a pregnancy study. CDR3 in amino acids: CASSPGEREGETQYF. The CDR3 DNA sequence: TGTGCCAGTAGTCCCGGGGAGCGGGAGGGCGAGACCCAGTACTTC.